Listed here are 10 T cell receptor beta chains from one sample, sequenced in a study of control samples from healthy donors and cancer patients. Repertoires were generated with immunoSEQ multiplex PCR, while TCRdb's copy carries only in-frame clones and drops some. Counted here are tens of thousands of clones, about 88% occurring once; the ten biggest clones make up 1.6%. The sequenced sample was PBMCs. These receptors were collected from a woman aged 40 to 55 with lung cancer.

This clone has a handful of counts. The chain links TRBV5-6 to TRBJ2-6; D not resolved. The V gene lost 4 bases and the J gene lost 0 bases, with 14 bases spanning the gap. The CDR3 extends over 17 amino acids. The germline V gene encodes CDR1 SGHDT and CDR2 YYEEEE. CDR3 amino acids: CASSLRTYFSGANVLTF. CDR3 DNA sequence: TGTGCCAGCAGCCTAAGGACGTATTTCTCTGGGGCCAACGTCCTGACTTTC.

The chain has TRBV30 and TRBJ2-2; D might be TRBD1 (6 bases). In germline, CDR1 is GTSNPN, CDR2 SVGIG (reference sequence). This CDR3 is built from 15 residues. The germline V and J ends were trimmed by 3 bases and 2 bases, with 13 bases remaining between them. The CDR3 DNA sequence: TGTGCCTGGAGCGGGGACAACGCAAACACCGGGGAGCTGTTTTTT. It is translated as CAWSGDNANTGELFF.

This sequence joins TRBV4-1 and TRBJ1-2; D remains unclear. The germline gives CDR1 MGHRA, CDR2 YSYEKL. Deletions cut 1 base from V and 2 bases from J, with 20 bases between. This CDR3 region has 18 residues. The CDR3 loop reads CASSQVTIHTDLNYGYTF. DNA for the CDR3: TGCGCCAGCAGCCAAGTTACAATTCACACAGACTTAAACTATGGCTACACCTTC.

The chain carries TRBV5-1 and TRBJ1-6; 10 bases match TRBD1. This CDR3 region has 15 residues. Germline lookup yields CDR1 SGHRS and CDR2 YFSETQ. Trimming at V came to 0 bases and at J to 9 bases, leaving 3 bases not matched to a gene. The CDR3 region has the DNA TGCGCCAGCAGCTTGGGACAGGGGGCTAGTTCACCCCTCCACTTT. This codes for CASSLGQGASSPLHF. Full variable domain (rest looked up from reference TRBV5-1 and TRBJ1-6): KAGVTQTPRYLIKTRGQQVTLSCSPISGHRSVSWYQQTPGQGLQFLFEYFSETQRNKGNFPGRFSGRQFSNSRSEMNVSTLELGDSALYLCASSLGQGASSPLHFGNGTRLTVT.

This chain links TRBV15 with TRBJ2-5, with unresolved D. The CDR3 has 13 residues. V shed 1 base and J shed 4 bases, with 7 bases lying between them. Looked up from germline, CDR1 is LNHNV and CDR2 is YYDKDF (reference sequence). CDR3 sequence: CATSRASTETQYF. CDR3 in DNA: TGTGCCACCAGCAGAGCGAGTACAGAGACCCAGTACTTC.

V is TRBV28 and J is TRBJ1-4; no firm D call. Germline V gene sequence: CDR1 MDHEN, CDR2 SYDVKM. This CDR3 has 15 amino acids. V lost 10 bases, J lost 0 bases, and 15 bases lay in between. In DNA, the CDR3 is TGTGCCACGCGCTCTGTAGACACAACTAATGAAAAACTGTTTTTT. Amino acids: CATRSVDTTNEKLFF.

The CDR3 nucleotides are TGCGCCAGCAGCGGGGGTACAGGGCTCGGCTACACCTTC. Translation gives CASSGGTGLGYTF. The gene calls are TRBV10-1 and TRBJ1-2; D may be TRBD1 (6 bases). V lost 6 bases and J 8 bases, leaving 16 bases between the germline ends. This CDR3 comprises 13 residues. CDR1 and CDR2 from the germline V gene are WNHNN and SYGVQD (reference sequence).

J is TRBJ1-1 and V is TRBV7-8; the match to TRBD1 covers 10 bases. With 5 bases clipped from V and 3 bases from J, the junction kept 9 bases outside the gene matches. This CDR3 has 16 residues. Germline V CDR1 and CDR2: SGHVS, FQNEAQ. CDR3 sequence (DNA): TGTGCCAGCAGCCGGGACAGGGGCCTTAGCTACACTGAAGCTTTCTTT. Amino acids: CASSRDRGLSYTEAFF.

Only a few counts were recorded for this clone. V usage is TRBV29-1 and J usage is TRBJ1-1; maybe TRBD1 (5 bases). The germline gives CDR1 SQVTM, CDR2 ANQGSEA. The CDR3 contains 15 residues. V was cut by 4 bases and J by 2 bases, with 17 bases left in between. The CDR3, as DNA: TGCAGCGTTGTATTAACCGGGACCGGTAACACTGAAGCTTTCTTT. Encoded protein: CSVVLTGTGNTEAFF.

The rearrangement links TRBV30 to TRBJ1-3; unclear D gene. V lost 8 bases to trimming and J lost 0 bases, with 11 bases between them. The V gene's germline CDR1 is GTSNPN and CDR2 SVGIG (reference sequence). This CDR3 contains 13 residues. The DNA for the CDR3 is TGTGCCGCCGGACTGATCTCTGGAAACACCATATATTTT. Translation: CAAGLISGNTIYF. The full variable domain, with the rest looked up from reference TRBV30 and TRBJ1-3, is SQTIHQWPATLVQPVGSPLSLECTVEGTSNPNLYWYRQAAGRGLQLLFYSVGIGQISSEVPQNLSASRPQDRQFILSSKKLLLSDSGFYLCAAGLISGNTIYFGEGSWLTVV.